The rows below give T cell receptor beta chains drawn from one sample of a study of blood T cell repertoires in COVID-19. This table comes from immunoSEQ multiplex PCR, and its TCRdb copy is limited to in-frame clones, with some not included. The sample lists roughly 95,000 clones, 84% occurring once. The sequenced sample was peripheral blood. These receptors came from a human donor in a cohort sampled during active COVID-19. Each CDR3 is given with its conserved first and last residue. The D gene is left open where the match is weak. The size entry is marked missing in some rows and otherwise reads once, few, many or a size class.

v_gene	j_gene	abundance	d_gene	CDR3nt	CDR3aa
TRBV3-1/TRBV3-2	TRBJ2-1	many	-	TGTGCCAGCAGCCAAGATAGCGGAACTTTCAACAATGAGCAGTTCTTC	CASSQDSGTFNNEQFF
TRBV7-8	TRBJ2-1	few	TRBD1	TGTGCCAGCAGCCGCCGGGACAGGGACTACAATGAGCAGTTCTTC	CASSRRDRDYNEQFF
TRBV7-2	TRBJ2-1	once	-	TGTGCCAGCAGCCCTAATGCTAGGTATGAGCAGTTCTTC	CASSPNARYEQFF
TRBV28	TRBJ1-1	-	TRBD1	TGTGCCAGCAGTTTCACAGGGGCTTACACTGAAGCTTTCTTT	CASSFTGAYTEAFF
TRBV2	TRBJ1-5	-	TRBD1	TGTGCCAGCAGTGAAAATGGACAGGGTGGGCCCCAGCATTTT	CASSENGQGGPQHF
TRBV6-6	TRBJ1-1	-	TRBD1	TGTGCCAGCCGTCCAAGGCCGGGACAGGGAGATGTGGTTTCGGGGCGGAACACTGAAGCTTTCTTT	CASRPRPGQGDVVSGRNTEAFF
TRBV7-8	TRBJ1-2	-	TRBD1	TGTGCCAGCAGCCGTACCGAGGACAGGGGAGAACTATGGGGCTACACCTTC	CASSRTEDRGELWGYTF
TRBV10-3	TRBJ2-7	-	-	TGTGCCATCAGCCGGGGGGGACAGGGTGACGAGCAGTACTTC	CAISRGGQGDEQYF
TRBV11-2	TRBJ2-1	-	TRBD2	TGTGCCAGCAGCTCGGGACTAGCGGGATTAAATGAGCAGTTCTTC	CASSSGLAGLNEQFF
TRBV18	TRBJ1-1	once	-	TGTGCCAGCTCACTGAGCGACAGGCCATGGGGCACTGAAGCTTTCTTT	CASSLSDRPWGTEAFF
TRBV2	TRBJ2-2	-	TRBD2	TGTGCCAGCTCGGAGGGACTAGCGGTTATGGGCGGGGAGCTGTTTTTT	CASSEGLAVMGGELFF
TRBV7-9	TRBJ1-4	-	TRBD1	TGTGCCACCGGACCGGGACAGGGGGCCCGGGTGTTTTTT	CATGPGQGARVFF
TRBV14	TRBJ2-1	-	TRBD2	TGTGCCAGCAGCCAAGACGGACTAGCGAGTTACAATGAGCAGTTCTTC	CASSQDGLASYNEQFF
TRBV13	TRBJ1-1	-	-	TGTGCCAGCAGCTTGCGAAGTGAAGCTTTCTTT	CASSLRSEAFF
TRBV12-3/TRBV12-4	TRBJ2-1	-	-	TGTGCCAGCAGAGTCCACGGTCGCAATGAGCAGTTCTTC	CASRVHGRNEQFF
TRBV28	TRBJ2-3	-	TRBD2	TGTGCCAGCACCTTTCCAGGGGCGCGGGAGGGCCAAAATACGCAGTATTTT	CASTFPGAREGQNTQYF
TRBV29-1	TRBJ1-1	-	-	TGCAGCGTTGGACTAGGGAGGGTCACTGAAGCTTTCTTT	CSVGLGRVTEAFF
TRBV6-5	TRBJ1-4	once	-	TGTGCCAGCAGTTACTCCGGAGCAACTAATGAAAAACTGTTTTTT	CASSYSGATNEKLFF
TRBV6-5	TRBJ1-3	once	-	TGTGCCAGCAGTTACACGGCCCCAGGGTCTGGAAACACCATATATTTT	CASSYTAPGSGNTIYF
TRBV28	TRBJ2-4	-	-	TGTGCCAGCAGTCCGCGTGAGGGCCTGGGAAACATTCAGTACTTC	CASSPREGLGNIQYF
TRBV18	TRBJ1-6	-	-	TGTGCCAGCTCACCAGAGATCGCTCTATCTAATTCACCCCTCCACTTT	CASSPEIALSNSPLHF
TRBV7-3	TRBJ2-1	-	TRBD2	TGTGCCAGCAGCCCCGGGACCGGGACTAGCGTTTACAATGAGCAGTTCTTC	CASSPGTGTSVYNEQFF